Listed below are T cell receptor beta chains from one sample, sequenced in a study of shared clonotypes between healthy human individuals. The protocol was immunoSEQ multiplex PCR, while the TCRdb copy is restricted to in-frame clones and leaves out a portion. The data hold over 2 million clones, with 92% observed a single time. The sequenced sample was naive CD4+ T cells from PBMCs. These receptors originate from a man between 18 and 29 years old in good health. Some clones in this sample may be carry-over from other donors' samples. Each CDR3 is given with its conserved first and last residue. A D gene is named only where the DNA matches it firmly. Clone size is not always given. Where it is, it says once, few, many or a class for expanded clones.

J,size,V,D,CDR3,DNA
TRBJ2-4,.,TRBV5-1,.,CASSSQGPQNIQYF,TGCGCCAGCAGCTCCCAGGGACCCCAAAACATTCAGTACTTC
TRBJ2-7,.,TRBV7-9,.,CASSLEISGSSYEQYF,TGTGCCAGCAGCTTAGAAATCTCAGGGTCCTCCTACGAGCAGTACTTC
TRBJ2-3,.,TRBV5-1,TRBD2,CASSFWASGRSDTQYF,TGCGCCAGCAGCTTCTGGGCTAGCGGGAGGTCAGATACGCAGTATTTT
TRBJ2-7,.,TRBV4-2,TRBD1,CASSREPGTGNYEQYF,TGTGCCAGCAGCCGCGAACCCGGGACAGGCAACTACGAGCAGTACTTC
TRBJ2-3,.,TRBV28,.,CASSLLSGTSTDTQYF,TGTGCCAGCAGCCTCCTCAGCGGTACTAGCACAGATACGCAGTATTTT
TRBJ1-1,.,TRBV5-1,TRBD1,CASSSQGAQNTEAFF,TGCGCCAGCAGCTCACAGGGGGCTCAGAACACTGAAGCTTTCTTT
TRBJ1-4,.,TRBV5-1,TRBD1,CASSLQGASEKLFF,TGCGCCAGCAGCTTGCAGGGGGCGAGTGAAAAACTGTTTTTT
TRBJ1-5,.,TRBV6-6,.,CASSSPNQPQHF,TGTGCCAGCAGTTCCCCCAATCAGCCCCAGCATTTT
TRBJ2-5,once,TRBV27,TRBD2,CASSRLAGGPPSAQYF,TGTGCCAGCAGTCGCTTAGCGGGAGGGCCACCGTCGGCCCAGTACTTC
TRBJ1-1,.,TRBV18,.,CASSPSQGSNTEAFF,TGTGCCAGCTCACCATCACAGGGCTCGAACACTGAAGCTTTCTTT
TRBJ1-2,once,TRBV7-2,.,CASSSSSAGYGYTF,TGTGCCAGCAGCTCTTCTTCTGCGGGGTATGGCTACACCTTC
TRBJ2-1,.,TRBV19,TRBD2,CASSIGLSGRNEQFF,TGTGCCAGTAGTATAGGGCTTAGCGGGAGGAATGAGCAGTTCTTC
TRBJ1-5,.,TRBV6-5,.,CASSRTILSQPQHF,TGTGCCAGCTCCCGGACAATCCTATCTCAGCCCCAGCATTTT
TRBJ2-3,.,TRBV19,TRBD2,CASGLAGLTDTQYF,TGTGCCAGCGGACTAGCGGGTCTCACAGATACGCAGTATTTT
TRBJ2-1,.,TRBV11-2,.,CASSLVLAANQYNEQFF,TGTGCCAGCAGCTTAGTGTTAGCGGCGAACCAGTACAATGAGCAGTTCTTC
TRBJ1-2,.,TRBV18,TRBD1,CASSPGQGELGYTF,TGTGCCAGCTCACCGGGACAGGGGGAGCTTGGCTACACCTTC
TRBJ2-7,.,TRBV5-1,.,CASSPGTDAYEQYF,TGCGCCAGCAGCCCCGGGACGGACGCCTACGAGCAGTACTTC
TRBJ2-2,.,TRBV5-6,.,CASSFGPGELFF,TGTGCCAGCAGCTTTGGGCCCGGGGAGCTGTTTTTT
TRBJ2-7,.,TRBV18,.,CASSARFYEQYF,TGTGCCAGCTCAGCTCGATTCTACGAGCAGTACTTC
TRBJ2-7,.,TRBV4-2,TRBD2,CASSRRTSGSMSYEQYF,TGTGCCAGCAGCCGCAGGACTAGCGGGAGTATGTCCTACGAGCAGTACTTC
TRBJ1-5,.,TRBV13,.,CASSLQGFQPQHF,TGTGCCAGCAGCTTACAGGGATTTCAGCCCCAGCATTTT
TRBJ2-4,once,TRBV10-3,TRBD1,CAISAGTGGARAKNIQYF,TGTGCCATCAGTGCCGGGACAGGGGGCGCGAGAGCCAAAAACATTCAGTACTTC